Described below is a single TCR beta chain sequence and its context. No antigen is known for it. No per-base quality is available; no much larger clone lies one base away. This entry comes from a study of cytomegalovirus exposure and HLA in healthy donors (TCRdb year 2017). About the investigation overall: In an earlier analysis of some 610 of the donors, 250 to 300 Gb of sequence data and 95 million to 130 million unique TCR beta sequences from 150 million to 200 million T cells were reported. An early release that covered fewer than 750 HLA-typed donors contained about 300 gigabases of sequencing data and around 80 million unique TCR sequences. Of the 398 genotyped donors, approximately 80% were placed in the genetic ancestry cluster associated with self-reported Caucasian donors. The study aimed to test whether signatures of past pathogen exposure could be identified by cataloging public T cell receptors. Using immunosequencing, the study profiled T cell repertoires from fewer than 700 subjects and related those repertoires to cytomegalovirus serostatus. Besides the first cohort of hundreds of subjects, a separate validation cohort made up of about 120 different subjects was used. To predict cytomegalovirus infection status, the study brought together high-throughput TCR immunosequencing, statistical association of individual TCRs with disease status, and machine learning. To study patterns of TCR occurrence, a later analysis re-analyzed previously published TCR beta repertoires from around 700 donors and added high-resolution HLA genotyping. In the later analysis, no new phenotypic data were used to find candidate immune exposures; instead, reliance was placed on TCR beta sequences and their occurrence across donors. In an earlier analysis of a few hundred of the donors, high-throughput TCR beta sequencing was used to judge whether each TCR beta V gene segment behaved as functional or pseudogenic. Donor age, sex, ethnicity and CMV serostatus were compiled together with the repertoire data. In a later genetic analysis, genome-wide SNP genotypes for about 65% of the roughly 700 donors were used, and that subset was treated as a discovery cohort. Every repertoire in the discovery cohort had been generated on one and the same sequencing platform. Both class I and class II loci were covered by HLA typing, at four-digit resolution. Typing coverage differed by locus: A, B, C, DRB1 and DQB1 were typed in roughly 620-630 donors, DQA1 in 500 to 550, DPA1 in around 610, and DPB1 in approximately 450. About five DR-DQ haplotypes were treated as single units for association and clustering because of strong linkage in the cohort. Among under 450 genotyped donors of the cohort, an average of roughly 240,000 unique TCR beta nucleotide sequences were sequenced per donor, roughly a sixth of them non-productive. General study outcomes and caveats: In a later analysis, several top co-occurrence clusters were reported to appear linked to parvovirus B19, influenza, CMV and Epstein-Barr virus. A total of roughly 160 TCR beta chains were listed by the study as associated with cytomegalovirus. Three of the identified cytomegalovirus-associated TCR beta chains were confirmed in vitro to be specific for cytomegalovirus antigens. Linkage disequilibrium might explain the correlated functional status among segregating V segments, but an unknown experimental factor could not be ruled out. The 87-base-pair reads could not distinguish some IMGT-functional V segments, including TRBV6-2 and TRBV6-3, so those segments were excluded. The sequencing pipeline was judged likely to have produced a cluster of highly shared sequence variants as a technical artifact. Roughly uniform sequencing depth across donors was assumed in presence/absence analyses, although this assumption may not hold. Compared with the roughly 600-donor mean, donors in an Asian-associated ancestry cluster had fewer N-insertions in productive TCRs, according to a later genetic analysis. Because some donors lacked HLA typing at each locus, the association tests relied only on the typed subset. Cytomegalovirus status was reported to be diagnosed by the classifier with high specificity and sensitivity in both the original and validation cohorts. A later genetic analysis associated a missense DCLRE1C variant with V-gene and J-gene trimming of TCR beta chains, and an independent cohort replicated the association. A later analysis found that most CMV-associated TCR beta chains appeared HLA-restricted, with HLA associations seemingly driven largely by CMV exposure. Strong co-occurrence of HLA alleles, especially DR and DQ, made assigning TCR associations to individual alleles difficult. In an earlier analysis of about 540 of the donors, most TCR beta V segments were observed in productive rearrangements about 90% or about 30% of the time, broadly matching IMGT annotations. This cohort had only TCR beta chains sequenced, and the lack of alpha or paired-chain data limited which features could be detected. In a later analysis, over 15,000 TCR beta sequences were associated with specific HLA alleles at a false discovery rate of 0.05. A further reported finding was that TCR beta sequences accurately predicted the HLA-A and HLA-B alleles for most subjects in the first cohort. A later analysis found that HLA-associated TCR beta chains were more clonally expanded and had lower generation probabilities than equally common non-associated chains. Immune exposure information for the cohort was limited to CMV serostatus. In a later analysis, TCR association rates were found to vary across HLA loci, with the most associated TCRs seen for DRB1 alleles and the fewest for HLA-C alleles. Across donors, most TCR sequences were observed very rarely, whereas some public TCRs were present in many individuals. Because counts were too low, some 17 rarely observed V segments, including chromosome 9 orphons, were excluded from the earlier analysis of 587 of the donors. The authors suggested that the approach could potentially be generalized to other disease states and immunological phenotypes.

In total, approximately 690 healthy bone marrow donors made up the cohort. Cohort members were all nominally healthy when sampled, although unrecorded immune exposures were likely present. The donor was CMV seronegative and was included in the group of approximately 350 seronegative cohort members. Every donor gave a peripheral blood sample, and the peripheral blood mononuclear cells from that sample were used for TCR beta sequencing. Genomic DNA extraction from the blood cell samples was performed with the Qiagen DNeasy Blood Extraction Kit. Libraries were built with the immunoSEQ multiplex PCR assay. The multiplex PCR relied on a mix of 60 forward primers for TCR Vbeta segments and 13 reverse primers for TCR Jbeta segments. Amplification of the CDR3 region of rearranged TCR beta genes was performed with a multiplex PCR assay on genomic DNA. On the Illumina HiSeq System, the amplified TCR beta libraries were sequenced as 87-base-pair reads. The original pipeline was this. Across the 670 or so repertoires, a later analysis counted tens of millions of unique TCR beta chains, some 11 million of which were shared by at least two donors. A nearest-neighbor algorithm error-corrected the raw reads and collapsed the reads into unique sequences, merging closely related sequences to remove PCR and sequencing errors. Alignment of CDR3 sequences to IMGT reference sequences was used to assign V, D and J gene segments. For a sequence to be retained, a match of at least six nucleotides to both a V gene segment and a J gene segment was required. A rearrangement counted as productive if the CDR3 had no stop codons and remained in frame with V and J, and every other rearrangement counted as non-productive. CDR3 was defined by IMGT convention, running from the second conserved V-encoded cysteine to the conserved J-encoded phenylalanine. Sequences without an unambiguous match to a single V gene segment were excluded from the earlier analysis of approximately 600 of the donors. In an earlier analysis of several hundred of the donors, V segments were called functional above 56.7% productive rearrangements and were called segregating when the between-donor standard deviation exceeded 5%. A statistical classification framework was built for diagnosing cytomegalovirus status from the catalog of TCR beta chain sequences. V and J gene assignment, in a later analysis, came from comparing TCR nucleotide sequences with IMGT/GENE-DB human TR gene sequences. Using the TCRdist pipeline, a later analysis assigned CDR3 sequences along with most-parsimonious VDJ recombination scenarios. A later analysis defined each TCR beta chain by its CDR3 amino acid sequence plus V-gene family, and excluded reads lacking a unique V-gene family. In a later analysis, fewer than 600 highly shared, low-generation-probability nucleotide sequences were removed to address suspected cross-contamination and a sequencing artifact. In a later analysis, a clonal expansion index for each public chain was calculated from normalized within-repertoire ranks of inferred template counts. Generation probabilities in a later analysis came from a VDJ recombination model fitted to out-of-frame rearrangements, and those results were checked against IGoR. In a later analysis, TCR-TCR, TCR-HLA and TCR-CMV co-occurrence was scored with hypergeometric tests, and a repertoire-size bias correction was applied to TCR pairs. False discovery rates were estimated in a later analysis by permuting HLA or CMV assignments 20 times. In a later analysis, co-occurring TCRs were grouped with DBSCAN, and TCRdist sequence similarity was added when clustering was performed within HLA-allele-positive subsets. Repertoires with fewer than 30,000 or more than 120,000 public chains, plus five repertoires with anomalous nucleotide sharing, were excluded from co-occurrence clustering. TCRdb took over this immuneACCESS table, retaining in-frame rearrangements with V and J assigned. Such tables are incomplete; in checked studies, under half of the missing clones stem from an unresolved V gene, and the remainder is unexplained. That table is the source of V, J and clone size, and D and trimming were worked out from the DNA. The sample has 95,000 to 100,000 clones on record, under 85% of them singletons. The ten largest make up 1.5% to 2.5% of the sample.

Reading from cysteine to phenylalanine, the CDR3 counts 14 amino acids. CDR3 DNA is the only sequence kept; it has 42 bases, read in frame from the first base. Trimming removed 5 bases from V and 1 base from J; the gene matches leave 4 bases unexplained. Via the germline V gene, CDR1 is ENHRY and CDR2 SYGVKD. Recombination linked TRBV10-3 to TRBJ1-1, and 7 junctional nucleotides match TRBD1. This TCR came from a man aged 40-49 years in good health and CMV-seronegative. Material: PBMCs. The DNA is as follows: TGTGCCATCAGTTTCCAGGGGGGGAACACTGAAGCTTTCTTT. This codes for CAISFQGGNTEAFF.